This T cell receptor (beta chain) emerged from a study of graft-versus-host responses after intestinal transplantation. Measured with immunoSEQ multiplex PCR; TCRdb has only the in-frame clones, and not every one. Of some 76,000 clones listed, roughly 84% were seen once; the top ten hold roughly 8%. This clone was observed a single time. The antigen is unknown. This CDR3 is built from 15 residues. V was shortened by 2 bases and J by 2 bases, with 11 bases between the two germline ends. Germline-derived CDR1 and CDR2 are SGHDT and YYEEEE. The source material was unstimulated CD8+ T cells sorted from spleen or lymph node cells, sampled before transplant. The gene calls are TRBV5-6 and TRBJ1-5; D remains unclear. This clonotype originated in a human donor who was the organ donor for an intestinal transplant. The CDR3 is CASSFGSTGNQPQHF. Written as DNA, the CDR3 is TGTGCCAGCAGCTTTGGATCGACGGGCAATCAGCCCCAGCATTTT.